Listed below are T cell receptor beta chains from one sample, sequenced in a study of human T cells and chemical hapten exposure. TCRdb re-called the RACE reads through MiXCR, storing one row per CDR3 protein. The sample comprises approximately 34,000 distinct CDR3 sequences, 5.5% of which are singletons, and roughly 13% rests with the top ten. The material sequenced was whole blood. The receptor source for this set is a human donor in good health. Some clones in this sample may be carry-over from other donors' samples. CDR3s leave out the opening cysteine and the closing phenylalanine or tryptophan.

cdr3_length j_call v_call cdr3_aa
11 TRBJ2-2 TRBV19 ASSLGPLGELF
13 TRBJ1-2 TRBV6-2/TRBV6-3 ASRSADRTLYGYT
11 TRBJ1-6 TRBV12-3/TRBV12-4 ASSATGNSPLH
15 TRBJ1-1 TRBV18 ASSPLGTGGGGTEAF
13 TRBJ1-1 TRBV6-2/TRBV6-3 ASSYQYLQGAEAF
11 TRBJ1-5 TRBV6-5 ASSLMSNQPQH
11 TRBJ2-7 TRBV10-3 AIRIAGVPEQY
13 TRBJ2-2 TRBV6-4 ASSPGTGDTGELF
12 TRBJ2-2 TRBV4-3 ASSQDEGAGELF
13 TRBJ1-1 TRBV12-3/TRBV12-4 ASSLGRAEVTEAF
10 TRBJ1-1 TRBV29-1 SVDREDTEAF
10 TRBJ2-1 TRBV5-6 ASSLGSDEQF
13 TRBJ2-4 TRBV4-1 ASSTGQDFKNIQY
10 TRBJ2-3 TRBV20-1 SASKGVGLWY
12 TRBJ2-3 TRBV10-3 AISGTGGKDTQY
12 TRBJ2-1 TRBV20-1 SATGGYSDNEQF
12 TRBJ2-1 TRBV6-2/TRBV6-3 ASSRTSGGREQF
12 TRBJ2-3 TRBV14 ASSQDEHRLAQY
13 TRBJ1-6 TRBV18 ASSQSRDRGSPLH
11 TRBJ1-2 TRBV2 ASSEIDMDGYT
14 TRBJ2-7 TRBV7-9 ASSSGATSVLGEQY
10 TRBJ2-5 TRBV6-1 ASSPVQETQY
13 TRBJ1-1 TRBV12-3/TRBV12-4 ASTQPGTGASEAF
11 TRBJ1-4 TRBV6-1 ASSGEYFEKLF
9 TRBJ2-4 TRBV6-2/TRBV6-3 ASSYRGRQY
12 TRBJ1-1 TRBV29-1 SVVRGLGDTEAF
11 TRBJ1-1 TRBV12-3/TRBV12-4 ASSLYGNTEAF